Here is one T cell receptor (beta chain) with its context. This sample was taken from a study of PD-L1 blockade in urothelial cancer. At the level of the study: Males with urothelial cancer arising in the bladder constituted about 85% of the roughly 30 patients. Blood analyses occurred 3 weeks (second dose) and 6 weeks post treatment start.

The repertoire was sequenced with immunoSEQ multiplex PCR; TCRdb's copy has only in-frame clones and lacks some. The sample includes 85,000 to 130,000 clones, 91% of them seen just once. Germline V gene data show CDR1 as KGHSH and CDR2 as LQKENI. CDR3 length equals 16 residues. V was pared by 1 base and J by 6 bases, with 19 bases between. The sequencing used PBMCs, collected around atezolizumab (anti-PD-L1) treatment. The genes are TRBV18 and TRBJ2-7; a weak D match, TRBD2 (7 bases). This TCR came from an elderly woman with urothelial cancer. CDR3 sequence (DNA): TGTGCCAGCTCACCACTCCGACGGGGGGCAGCACCCGAGCAGTACTTC. Translated, it gives CASSPLRRGAAPEQYF.